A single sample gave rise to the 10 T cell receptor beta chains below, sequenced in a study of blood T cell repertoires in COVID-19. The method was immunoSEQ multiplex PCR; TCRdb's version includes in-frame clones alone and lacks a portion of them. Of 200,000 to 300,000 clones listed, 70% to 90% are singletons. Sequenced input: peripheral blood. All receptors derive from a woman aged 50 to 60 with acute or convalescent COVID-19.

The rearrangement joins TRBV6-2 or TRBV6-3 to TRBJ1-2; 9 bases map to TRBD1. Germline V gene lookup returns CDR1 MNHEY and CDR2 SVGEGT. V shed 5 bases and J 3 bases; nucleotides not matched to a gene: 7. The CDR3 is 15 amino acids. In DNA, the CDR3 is TGTGCCAGCAGTGTGGGGGGACAGGGAGACTATGGCTACACCTTC. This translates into CASSVGGQGDYGYTF.

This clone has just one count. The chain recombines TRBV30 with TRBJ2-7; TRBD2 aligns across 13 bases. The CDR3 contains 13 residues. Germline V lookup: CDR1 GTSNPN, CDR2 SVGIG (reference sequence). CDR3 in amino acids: CARRTSGSAEQYF. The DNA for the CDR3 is TGTGCTCGAAGGACTAGCGGGAGTGCCGAGCAGTACTTC.

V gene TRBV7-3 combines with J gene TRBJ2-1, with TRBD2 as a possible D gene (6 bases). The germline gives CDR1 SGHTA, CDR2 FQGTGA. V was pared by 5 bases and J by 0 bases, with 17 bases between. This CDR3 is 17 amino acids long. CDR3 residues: CASSTAAGPSSYNEQFF. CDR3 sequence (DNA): TGTGCCAGCAGCACTGCAGCGGGTCCTAGCTCCTACAATGAGCAGTTCTTC.

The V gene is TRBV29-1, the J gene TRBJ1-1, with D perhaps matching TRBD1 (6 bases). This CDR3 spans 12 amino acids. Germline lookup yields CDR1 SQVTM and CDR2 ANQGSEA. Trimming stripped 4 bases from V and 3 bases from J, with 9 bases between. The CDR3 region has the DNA TGCAGCGTTGGGGAGGGGGACACTGAAGCTTTCTTT. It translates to CSVGEGDTEAFF.

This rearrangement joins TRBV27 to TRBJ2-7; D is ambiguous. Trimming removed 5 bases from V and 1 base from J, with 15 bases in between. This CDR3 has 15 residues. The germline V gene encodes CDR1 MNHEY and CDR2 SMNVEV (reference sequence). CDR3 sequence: CASSARPQSSYEQYF. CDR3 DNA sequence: TGTGCCAGCAGTGCGCGCCCCCAAAGTTCCTACGAGCAGTACTTC.

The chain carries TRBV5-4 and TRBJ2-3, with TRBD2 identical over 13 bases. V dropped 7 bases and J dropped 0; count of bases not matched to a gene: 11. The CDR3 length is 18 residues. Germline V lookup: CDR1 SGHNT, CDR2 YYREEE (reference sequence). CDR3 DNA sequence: TGTGCCAGCGGAGGACTAGCGGGAGTGGACTCTAGCACAGATACGCAGTATTTT. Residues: CASGGLAGVDSSTDTQYF. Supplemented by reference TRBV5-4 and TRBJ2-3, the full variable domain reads ETGVTQSPTHLIKTRGQQVTLRCSSQSGHNTVSWYQQALGQGPQFIFQYYREEENGRGNFPPRFSGLQFPNYSSELNVNALELDDSALYLCASGGLAGVDSSTDTQYFGPGTRLTVL.

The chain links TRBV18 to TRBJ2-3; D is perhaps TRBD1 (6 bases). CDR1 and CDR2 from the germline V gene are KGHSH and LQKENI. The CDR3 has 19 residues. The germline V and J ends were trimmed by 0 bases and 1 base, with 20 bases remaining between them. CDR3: CASSPPLSQGHTGTDTQYF. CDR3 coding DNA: TGTGCCAGCTCACCACCGCTATCACAGGGACACACGGGCACAGATACGCAGTATTTT. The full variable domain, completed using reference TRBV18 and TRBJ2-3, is NAGVMQNPRHLVRRRGQEARLRCSPMKGHSHVYWYRQLPEEGLKFMVYLQKENIIDESGMPKERFSAEFPKEGPSILRIQQVVRGDSAAYFCASSPPLSQGHTGTDTQYFGPGTRLTVL.

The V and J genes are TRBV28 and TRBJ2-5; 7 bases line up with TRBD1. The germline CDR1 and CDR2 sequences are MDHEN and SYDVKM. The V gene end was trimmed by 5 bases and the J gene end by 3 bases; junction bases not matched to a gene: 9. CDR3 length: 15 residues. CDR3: CASSLPGTEKETQYF. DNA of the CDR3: TGTGCCAGCAGTCTGCCCGGGACAGAAAAAGAGACCCAGTACTTC.

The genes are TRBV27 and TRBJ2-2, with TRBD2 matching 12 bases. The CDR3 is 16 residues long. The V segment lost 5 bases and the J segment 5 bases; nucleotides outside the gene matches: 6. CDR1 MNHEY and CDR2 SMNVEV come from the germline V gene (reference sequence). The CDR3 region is CASSRLAGVFTGELFF. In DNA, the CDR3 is TGTGCCAGCAGTCGACTAGCGGGAGTTTTTACCGGGGAGCTGTTTTTT.

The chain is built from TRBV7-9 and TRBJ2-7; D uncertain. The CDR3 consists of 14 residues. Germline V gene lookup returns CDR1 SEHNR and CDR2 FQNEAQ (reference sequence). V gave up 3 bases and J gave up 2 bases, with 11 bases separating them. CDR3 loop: CASSLPRDTYEQYF. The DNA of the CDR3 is TGTGCCAGCAGCTTGCCCCGAGATACCTACGAGCAGTACTTC.